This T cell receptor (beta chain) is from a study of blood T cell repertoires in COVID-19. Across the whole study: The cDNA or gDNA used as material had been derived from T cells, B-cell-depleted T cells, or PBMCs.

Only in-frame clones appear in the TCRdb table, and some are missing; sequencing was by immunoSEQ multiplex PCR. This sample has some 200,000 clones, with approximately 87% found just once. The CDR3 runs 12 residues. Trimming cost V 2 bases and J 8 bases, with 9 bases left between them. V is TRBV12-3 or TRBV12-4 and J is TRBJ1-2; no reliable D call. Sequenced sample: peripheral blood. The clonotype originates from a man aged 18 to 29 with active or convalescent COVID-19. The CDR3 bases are TGTGCCAGCAGTTTAAGGTCCGGGGGCTACACCTTC. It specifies CASSLRSGGYTF.